Below are 8 T cell receptor beta chains sequenced from a single sample in a study of PD-1 blockade in classical Hodgkin lymphoma (dated by TCRdb to 2018 to 2020). The time point label on this specimen signifies: cycle 2 day 1 (C2D1) of nivolumab. Every trial patient had relapsed after autologous stem cell transplantation, and cohorts A, B and C differed in prior brentuximab vedotin exposure. The library was built by means of the immunoSEQ multiplex PCR assay. Imported from immuneACCESS, the table was reduced by TCRdb to in-frame sequences with V and J called. These copies leave out some clones; in studies compared against another copy, an unresolved V gene accounts for under half, and the cause of the remainder is not known. Counted in this sample were approximately 50,000 clones; just under 75% of them appeared once. About 15% of the sample is taken by the ten largest. The specimen was peripheral blood mononuclear cells (PBMCs), collected before the second cycle of nivolumab. Receptors originate from a human donor with classical Hodgkin lymphoma.

This clone appeared a single time. The chain employs TRBV6-5 and TRBJ1-1; D gene ambiguous. The CDR3 runs 11 residues. In germline, CDR1 is MNHEY, CDR2 SVGAGI. Trimming removed 2 bases from V and 7 bases from J, with 5 bases in between. The CDR3: CASSYSIEAFF. In DNA, the CDR3 is TGTGCCAGCAGTTACAGCATTGAAGCTTTCTTT.

The CDR3 loop is CASSSRGEQYF. DNA for the CDR3: TGTGCCAGCAGTTCAAGGGGCGAGCAGTACTTC. The chain links TRBV6-5 to TRBJ2-7, with D possibly TRBD1 on 5 matching bases. V shed 4 bases and J shed 6 bases, with 7 bases lying between them. This CDR3 spans 11 amino acids. The germline gives CDR1 MNHEY, CDR2 SVGAGI.

The chain joins TRBV30 to TRBJ2-1, with 7 positions matching TRBD1. The germline V gene has CDR1 GTSNPN and CDR2 SVGIG (reference sequence). V dropped 2 bases and J dropped 8; count of bases not matched to a gene: 12. This CDR3 region has 15 residues. CDR3 region: CAWSSFGTDWDEQFF. In nucleotides, the CDR3 is TGTGCCTGGAGTTCATTCGGGACAGATTGGGATGAGCAGTTCTTC.

The chain couples TRBV11-2 to TRBJ1-6; the match to TRBD1 covers 9 bases. Per germline, CDR1 SGHAT and CDR2 FQNNGV. With 3 bases clipped from V and 10 bases from J, the junction kept 4 bases outside the gene matches. This CDR3 contains 14 residues. CDR3 region: CASSLGTGNSPLHF. The CDR3 coding sequence is TGTGCCAGCAGCTTGGGGACAGGGAACTCACCCCTCCACTTT. The entire variable domain, with the rest obtained from reference TRBV11-2 and TRBJ1-6, is as follows: EAGVAQSPRYKIIEKRQSVAFWCNPISGHATLYWYQQILGQGPKLLIQFQNNGVVDDSQLPKDRFSAERLKGVDSTLKIQPAKLEDSAVYLCASSLGTGNSPLHFGNGTRLTVT.

As for this clone: Other DNA sequences in this specimen translate into the identical CDR3. The V call is TRBV30, the J call TRBJ1-5; no firm D call. This CDR3 has 11 amino acids. Trimming took off 3 bases at V and 9 bases at J, with 9 bases between the two ends. Germline CDR1 GTSNPN, CDR2 SVGIG (reference sequence). The CDR3 is CAWRGERPQHF. CDR3 in DNA: TGTGCCTGGAGAGGCGAGCGGCCCCAGCATTTT. Together with reference TRBV30 and TRBJ1-5, the CDR3 gives the full variable domain: SQTIHQWPATLVQPVGSPLSLECTVEGTSNPNLYWYRQAAGRGLQLLFYSVGIGQISSEVPQNLSASRPQDRQFILSSKKLLLSDSGFYLCAWRGERPQHFGDGTRLSIL.

The chain uses TRBV28 and TRBJ1-5, with D possibly TRBD1 on 5 matching bases. Germline CDR1 and CDR2: MDHEN and SYDVKM. The CDR3 runs to 14 residues. V was pared by 3 bases and J by 5 bases, with 11 bases between. The CDR3 nucleotides read TGTGCCAGCAGTTTTGGGGCTACAGATCAGCCCCAGCATTTT. This sequence encodes CASSFGATDQPQHF.

V is TRBV5-5 and J is TRBJ1-1; 7 nucleotides align to TRBD1. V was pared by 4 bases and J by 1 base, with 7 bases of the junction left unmatched. The CDR3 sequence is 15 residues long. The V gene's germline CDR1 is SGHKS and CDR2 YYEKEE (reference sequence). The CDR3 nucleotides read TGTGCCAGCAGCGTTTCCGGGACAGCGAACACTGAAGCTTTCTTT. This gives the protein CASSVSGTANTEAFF. The complete variable domain, with remaining parts taken from reference TRBV5-5 and TRBJ1-1, reads DAGVTQSPTHLIKTRGQQVTLRCSPISGHKSVSWYQQVLGQGPQFIFQYYEKEERGRGNFPDRFSARQFPNYSSELNVNALLLGDSALYLCASSVSGTANTEAFFGQGTRLTVV.

This clone was seen a handful of times. This chain links TRBV7-8 with TRBJ2-5, with 10 bases identical to TRBD2. This CDR3 comprises 15 residues. The J segment lost 5 bases and the V segment lost 3 bases, leaving 6 bases of the junction unmatched. The germline CDR1 and CDR2 sequences are SGHVS and FQNEAQ. CDR3 protein: CASSFWTSGGETQYF. CDR3 DNA: TGTGCCAGCAGCTTTTGGACTAGCGGAGGGGAGACCCAGTACTTC.